This TCR beta chain derives from a study of blood T cell repertoires in COVID-19. For the study at large: Some COVID-19 samples were acute and others convalescent; all came from the United States, Italy and Spain. T cells, B-cell-depleted T cells, or PBMCs supplied cDNA or gDNA.

This clone was detected once. The CDR3 loop spans 13 amino acids. Germline V gene sequence: CDR1 LNHDA, CDR2 SQIVND (reference sequence). The V segment lost 5 bases and the J segment 5 bases; nucleotides outside the gene matches: 4. Method: immunoSEQ multiplex PCR; TCRdb's copy keeps in-frame clones and lacks some. The sample holds some 80,000 clones, around 82% seen once. The rearrangement links TRBV19 to TRBJ2-3; TRBD1 matches at 7 bases. The sample consisted of peripheral blood. The sequence was obtained from a human donor in a cohort sampled during active COVID-19. This CDR3 is CASSDRAGDTQYF. The CDR3 DNA sequence: TGTGCCAGTAGTGACAGGGCCGGAGATACGCAGTATTTT.